One sample yielded the 22 T cell receptor beta chains listed below, sequenced in a study of blood T cells in healthy people across ages. Through a sample-barcoded 5' primer and a J-beta primer mix, a second PCR was run for about 6 to 12 cycles. One entry per CDR3 protein results from TCRdb running MiXCR on the 5' RACE reads. Of approximately 830,000 distinct CDR3 sequences listed, less than 80% are singletons. Sequenced sample: blood. The receptors originated from a man aged 30 to 45 in good health.

The chain couples TRBV9 to TRBJ1-4, with no clear D. The germline V gene encodes CDR1 SGDLS and CDR2 YYNGEE. This CDR3 contains 15 residues. V was shortened by 0 bases and J by 3 bases, with 9 bases between the two germline ends. Here the CDR3 DNA reads TGTGCCAGCAGCGTAGGCGGAGGTCCTAATGAAAAACTGTTTTTT. It yields the protein CASSVGGGPNEKLFF.

This chain uses TRBV18 with TRBJ2-3, with TRBD1 matching 9 bases. Germline V lookup: CDR1 KGHSH, CDR2 LQKENI. Losses at the gene ends were 7 bases for V and 2 bases for J; bases not matched to a gene: 10. The CDR3 contains 16 residues. The chain's CDR3 is CASWQGTGSDTDTQYF. The CDR3 coding sequence is TGTGCCAGCTGGCAGGGGACAGGGTCTGACACAGATACGCAGTATTTT.

V usage is TRBV20-1 and J usage is TRBJ1-1; D is unresolved. CDR1 DFQATT and CDR2 SNEGSKA come from the germline V gene (reference sequence). The length of the CDR3 is 13 residues. Trimming took off 2 bases at V and 0 bases at J, with 7 bases between the two ends. The CDR3 bases are TGCAGTGCTAGACCCAGCTTGAACACTGAAGCTTTCTTT. This sequence encodes CSARPSLNTEAFF.

The table lists this clonotype with many counts. The chain combines TRBV29-1 with TRBJ2-5; 8 bases fit TRBD2. The germline CDR1 and CDR2 sequences are SQVTM and ANQGSEA. V lost 5 bases and J lost 2; bases outside the gene matches: 7. CDR3 size: 14 residues. Written as DNA, the CDR3 is TGCAGCGTTTCCCGGGGGGGATCACAAGAGACCCAGTACTTC. Encoded protein: CSVSRGGSQETQYF. The full variable domain, with the rest looked up from reference TRBV29-1 and TRBJ2-5, is SAVISQKPSRDICQRGTSLTIQCQVDSQVTMMFWYRQQPGQSLTLIATANQGSEATYESGFVIDKFPISRPNLTFSTLTVSNMSPEDSSIYLCSVSRGGSQETQYFGPGTRLLVL.

V and J are TRBV6-2 or TRBV6-3 and TRBJ2-5; 11 nucleotides align to TRBD1. The closer fit of TRBJ2-7 to the DNA end suggests the J call may be wrong. The CDR3 runs to 15 residues. Germline CDR1 is MNHEY and CDR2 is SVGEGT. As DNA, the CDR3 is TGTGCCAGCAGTTCTCCAGGGACAGGGGGAGACGAGCAGTACTTC. Protein: CASSSPGTGGDEQYF.

Only one count was recorded for this clonotype. This rearrangement joins TRBV6-6 to TRBJ1-5; D gene uncertain. The CDR3 runs 15 residues. The V end lost 2 bases, the J end lost 4 bases, and 12 bases lay between the germline ends. Germline V gene lookup returns CDR1 MNHNY and CDR2 SVGAGI (reference sequence). The CDR3 nucleotides are TGTGCCAGCAGTTACACAGAGGTGGGAAATCAGCCCCAGCATTTT. Translated: CASSYTEVGNQPQHF.

This clonotype was picked up one time. V is TRBV29-1 and J is TRBJ2-7; perhaps TRBD2 as D (6 bases). The CDR3 has 14 residues. V lost 0 bases and J lost 1, with 10 bases in between. Germline V gene sequence: CDR1 SQVTM, CDR2 ANQGSEA. The CDR3 nucleotides are TGCAGCGTTGAAGAGGAGGGTTGGTCCTACGAGCAGTACTTC. It encodes CSVEEEGWSYEQYF.

This chain connects TRBV12-3 or TRBV12-4 to TRBJ2-4; D is perhaps TRBD2 (5 bases). With the DNA end fitting TRBJ2-7 better, the J assignment may be wrong. The CDR3 totals 12 residues. For the CDR3, the DNA is TGTGCCAGCAGTTTGGGAGAAGGCGAGCAGTACTTC. Translated: CASSLGEGEQYF.

This clonotype turned up a few times. Here the CDR3 reads CASSESAFSYEQYF. In DNA, the CDR3 is TGTGCCAGCAGTGAATCCGCCTTTTCCTACGAGCAGTACTTC. The V call is TRBV25-1, the J call TRBJ2-7; D call uncertain. Per germline, CDR1 MGHDK and CDR2 SYGVNS. V was cut by 1 base and J by 1 base, with 8 bases left in between. The CDR3 covers 14 residues.

The chain couples TRBV25-1 to TRBJ2-5; TRBD1 matches at 8 bases. Looked up from germline, CDR1 is MGHDK and CDR2 is SYGVNS. V was clipped by 3 bases and J by 4 bases; unmatched bases: 7. This CDR3 region has 15 residues. The CDR3 DNA is TGTGCCAGCAGTGATACCGGGACAGGAGCAGAGACCCAGTACTTC. Its translation is CASSDTGTGAETQYF.

This clonotype was counted once. V and J are TRBV11-2 and TRBJ2-4; possible D gene TRBD1, 6 bases. V lost 2 bases, J lost 1 base, and 12 bases lay in between. Germline V CDR1 and CDR2: SGHAT, FQNNGV. This CDR3 is 16 amino acids long. DNA of the CDR3: TGTGCCAGCAGCTTACAGGGGTGGGGGGCCAAAAACATTCAGTACTTC. Its protein is CASSLQGWGAKNIQYF.

This chain uses TRBV20-1 with TRBJ2-1, with 10 bases fitting TRBD2. Trimming took 5 bases from V and 10 from J; bases not matched to a gene: 11. CDR1 and CDR2 (germline): DFQATT, SNEGSKA (reference sequence). CDR3 length: 14 residues. This CDR3 reads CSAFYSGGREEQFF. CDR3 DNA: TGCAGTGCTTTCTATAGCGGGGGGAGGGAGGAGCAGTTCTTC.

In its sample, this clonotype was seen a few times. V and J are TRBV3-1 and TRBJ1-2, with D perhaps TRBD1 (5 bases). Germline V gene lookup returns CDR1 LGHDT and CDR2 YNNKEL (reference sequence). The CDR3 is 13 residues long. Trimming shortened V by 0 bases and J by 4 bases, and 6 bases separated the two germline ends. The CDR3 spells CASSQEGPYGYTF. In nucleotides, the CDR3 is TGTGCCAGCAGCCAAGAGGGACCCTATGGCTACACCTTC.

The chain employs TRBV9 and TRBJ1-1; no definite D call. The CDR3 has 12 amino acids. The V gene lost 8 bases and the J gene lost 0 bases, with 8 bases spanning the gap. Germline CDR1 and CDR2: SGDLS and YYNGEE. The CDR3 protein is CASGRVNTEAFF. The CDR3 coding sequence is TGTGCCAGTGGCCGAGTGAACACTGAAGCTTTCTTT.

The chain employs TRBV7-2 and TRBJ1-1; D possibly corresponds to TRBD1 (5 bases). Germline V lookup: CDR1 SGHTA, CDR2 FQGNSA. This CDR3 is built from 13 residues. V gave up 4 bases and J gave up 7 bases, with 13 bases separating them. The CDR3 sequence is CASSSDGGSEAFF. The CDR3, as DNA: TGTGCCAGCAGCTCGGATGGGGGGAGTGAAGCTTTCTTT.

V and J are TRBV6-5 and TRBJ2-5; 10 positions match TRBD1. The end of the DNA is better explained by TRBJ2-7, so the J call may be wrong. CDR1 is MNHEY and CDR2 is SVGAGI in the germline V gene. The CDR3 has 18 residues. The CDR3 DNA reads TGTGCCAGCAGTTCCCCCCAGGGACAGGGGATGAAATTTAGCGAGCAGTACTTC. Translation gives CASSSPQGQGMKFSEQYF.

Only a few counts were recorded for this clonotype. Mismatch with germline at one junction end may stem from a read error. The chain carries TRBV20-1 and TRBJ2-7; D unclear. The CDR3 consists of 14 residues. Germline CDR1 DFQATT, CDR2 SNEGSKA (reference sequence). The CDR3 protein is CSARDQANSYEQYF. Here the CDR3 DNA reads TGCAGTGCCAGAGATCAGGCGAACTCCTACGAGCAGTACTTT.

This clonotype has just a few counts. The CDR3 protein is CASSPLTATGGNGYTF. The CDR3 region has the DNA TGTGCCAGCAGCCCCCTTACCGCGACAGGGGGCAATGGCTACACCTTC. The genes are TRBV5-6 and TRBJ1-2; 10 nucleotides line up with TRBD1. Per the germline V gene, CDR1 is SGHDT and CDR2 is YYEEEE. The junction had 12 bases not matched to a gene; V was cut back by 4 bases and J by 6 bases. CDR3 length: 16 residues.

This clonotype was seen once. V and J are TRBV3-1 and TRBJ2-3; TRBD2 is a possible D gene (5 bases). CDR1 and CDR2 (germline): LGHDT, YNNKEL (reference sequence). This CDR3 is built from 16 residues. V dropped 3 bases and J dropped 3 bases, with 16 bases sitting between them. CDR3 region: CASSHSPGSRTDTQYF. The CDR3 DNA reads as TGTGCCAGCAGCCATAGCCCGGGGAGTAGAACAGATACGCAGTATTTT.

The V call is TRBV10-3, the J call TRBJ2-7; perhaps TRBD2 as D (5 bases). Deletions cut 0 bases from V and 8 bases from J, with 14 bases between. Germline V CDR1 and CDR2: ENHRY, SYGVKD. The CDR3 totals 14 residues. The CDR3 spells CAISESLTRAKQYF. CDR3 DNA: TGTGCCATCAGTGAGTCGTTAACTAGAGCAAAGCAGTACTTC.

This chain joins TRBV5-1 and TRBJ1-5; D is undetermined. There are 16 residues in the CDR3. Trimming left V 0 bases short and J 0 bases short, with 10 bases between. CDR1 SGHRS and CDR2 YFSETQ come from the germline V gene. In DNA form, the CDR3 reads TGCGCCAGCAGCTTGGGACATTCGAATAGCAATCAGCCCCAGCATTTT. This codes for CASSLGHSNSNQPQHF.

This clonotype was detected only a few times. The chain joins TRBV25-1 to TRBJ1-2; D remains ambiguous. Trimming took off 3 bases at V and 3 bases at J, with 11 bases between the two ends. CDR1 is MGHDK and CDR2 is SYGVNS in the germline V gene. This CDR3 comprises 14 residues. The DNA of the CDR3 is TGTGCCAGCAGTGATCCTTTGGAAGACTATGGCTACACCTTC. It yields the protein CASSDPLEDYGYTF.